Each of the 21 T cell receptor beta chains below was sequenced from the same sample in a study of T cell repertoires in cytomegalovirus infection. MiXCR, applied by TCRdb to the reads, yields one record per CDR3 protein. The repertoire has approximately 130,000 distinct CDR3 sequences, under 30% of them found once; the top ten carry 30% to 40%. Antigens for these TCRs are unknown. Sequencing was performed on PBMCs, sequenced either directly or after in vitro stimulation (not recorded which). These receptor sequences come from a human donor in good health (CMV status not recorded). Some clones in this sample may be carry-over from other donors' samples.

This chain links TRBV5-8 with TRBJ2-7; D unresolved. There are 12 residues in the CDR3. Germline V CDR1 and CDR2: SGHTS, YDEGEE. V was shortened by 3 bases and J by 5 bases, with 9 bases between the two germline ends. The CDR3 here is CASSSPGHEQYV. CDR3 coding DNA: TGTGCCAGCAGCTCCCCAGGTCACGAGCAGTACGTC.

A few counts support this clonotype. The CDR3 coding sequence is TGCAGCGCCGAAGGGGGGGCTCTGAACACTGAAGCTTTCTTT. Its protein product is CSAEGGALNTEAFF. The chain couples TRBV29-1 to TRBJ1-1; D is perhaps TRBD1 (6 bases). This CDR3 comprises 14 residues. Germline CDR1 and CDR2: SQVTM and ANQGSEA. The V gene lost 7 bases and the J gene lost 0 bases, with 15 bases spanning the gap. The whole variable domain, remainder taken from reference TRBV29-1 and TRBJ1-1, is SAVISQKPSRDICQRGTSLTIQCQVDSQVTMMFWYRQQPGQSLTLIATANQGSEATYESGFVIDKFPISRPNLTFSTLTVSNMSPEDSSIYLCSAEGGALNTEAFFGQGTRLTVV.

This chain joins TRBV20-1 and TRBJ2-5, with 12 positions matching TRBD2. The V and J ends lost 3 bases and 7 bases, in that order; junction bases with no gene match: 3. This CDR3 has 13 amino acids. Germline lookup yields CDR1 DFQATT and CDR2 SNEGSKA (reference sequence). CDR3 sequence reads: CSASPGLAGTQYF. Here the CDR3 DNA reads TGCAGTGCTAGCCCGGGACTAGCGGGGACCCAGTACTTC.

This clonotype was found a few times. One junction end disagrees with the germline gene, perhaps due to a read error. The J gene is TRBJ2-3, the V gene TRBV7-7; TRBD2 agrees at 13 bases. Germline values: CDR1 SSHAT, CDR2 FNYEAQ (reference sequence). CDR3 length: 17 amino acids. The CDR3 sequence: CASSLGTSGKEADTQYF. DNA of the CDR3: TGTGCTAGCAGCTTAGGGACTAGCGGGAAAGAAGCAGATACGCAGTATTTT.

There are a few counts of this clonotype. The gene calls are TRBV7-2 and TRBJ2-5, with D hard to call. CDR1 is SGHTA and CDR2 is FQGNSA in the germline V gene. The germline V and J ends were trimmed by 0 bases and 5 bases, with 10 bases remaining between them. This CDR3 contains 14 residues. The CDR3 region is CASSLAVLWETQYF. CDR3 bases: TGTGCCAGCAGCTTAGCTGTGTTGTGGGAGACCCAGTACTTC.

This clonotype has only a few counts. The V call is TRBV19, the J call TRBJ2-2, with D unclear. Germline CDR1 is LNHDA and CDR2 is SQIVND (reference sequence). The CDR3 is 14 amino acids. V lost 7 bases and J lost 3, with 12 bases in between. As DNA, the CDR3 is TGTGCCAGTAAGGGCAGAGGATACACCGGGGAGCTGTTTTTT. This encodes CASKGRGYTGELFF. The variable domain in full, with the rest retrieved from reference TRBV19 and TRBJ2-2, is DGGITQSPKYLFRKEGQNVTLSCEQNLNHDAMYWYRQDPGQGLRLIYYSQIVNDFQKGDIAEGYSVSREKKESFPLTVTSAQKNPTAFYLCASKGRGYTGELFFGEGSRLTVL.

The chain employs TRBV20-1 and TRBJ1-1; tentative D call: TRBD1 (5 bases). CDR3 size: 14 residues. Germline loops: CDR1 DFQATT, CDR2 SNEGSKA (reference sequence). V was shortened by 0 bases and J by 1 base, with 9 bases between the two germline ends. This CDR3 reads CSAREGRSNTEAFF. The CDR3 DNA reads as TGCAGTGCTAGAGAGGGACGGTCGAACACTGAAGCTTTCTTT.

This clonotype was seen many times. This chain joins TRBV7-2 and TRBJ2-5; D perhaps matches TRBD1 (6 bases). This CDR3 region has 14 residues. Deletions cut 1 base from V and 5 bases from J, with 11 bases between. Germline CDR1 and CDR2: SGHTA and FQGNSA. The CDR3 reads CASSLVTGKETQYF. The CDR3 DNA reads as TGTGCCAGCAGCTTAGTCACAGGGAAGGAGACCCAGTACTTC.

In its sample, this clonotype was seen once. The chain links TRBV7-6 to TRBJ2-1, with 14 bases identical to TRBD2. CDR1 SGHVS and CDR2 FNYEAQ come from the germline V gene. CDR3 length: 17 amino acids. Trimming removed 1 base from V and 7 bases from J; junction bases left unmatched: 6. The CDR3 nucleotides are TGTGCCAGCAGCTTAGGGACAGGACTAGCGGGAGGTAATGAGCAGTTCTTC. Its protein product is CASSLGTGLAGGNEQFF.

This chain links TRBV28 with TRBJ2-7; possible D gene TRBD2, 6 bases. This CDR3 is built from 15 residues. V lost 5 bases to trimming and J lost 2 bases, with 16 bases between them. CDR1 and CDR2 from the germline V gene are MDHEN and SYDVKM. CDR3 in amino acids: CASSLRLVGTYEQYF. In DNA, the CDR3 is TGTGCCAGCAGTCTGAGACTAGTAGGGACCTACGAGCAGTACTTC.

The rearrangement joins TRBV10-2 to TRBJ2-3; 12 bases agree with TRBD2. This CDR3 spans 19 amino acids. The junction had 14 bases not matched to a gene; V was cut back by 3 bases and J by 4 bases. Germline V gives CDR1 WSHSY, CDR2 SAAADI. This CDR3 reads CASSDMTSGSLVGADTQYF. CDR3 nucleotide sequence: TGCGCCAGCAGTGATATGACTAGCGGGAGTTTGGTTGGTGCAGATACGCAGTATTTT.

This chain joins TRBV12-3 or TRBV12-4 and TRBJ2-1; D is unresolved. The CDR3 loop spans 11 amino acids. Deletions cut 6 bases from V and 8 bases from J, with 8 bases between. This CDR3 reads CASRIIDEQFF. CDR3 nucleotides: TGTGCCAGCAGAATAATTGATGAGCAGTTCTTC.

J is TRBJ2-7 and V is TRBV5-1; 8 positions match TRBD2. CDR1 is SGHRS, CDR2 YFSETQ, per germline. V shed 2 bases, J shed 6 bases, and the junction held 13 bases outside the gene matches. The CDR3 runs to 16 residues. CDR3 loop: CASSFWRGAAGPEQYF. CDR3 DNA sequence: TGCGCCAGCAGCTTTTGGCGGGGGGCCGCTGGTCCCGAGCAGTACTTC.

The chain carries TRBV7-2 and TRBJ2-7, with D tentatively TRBD2 (5 bases). V was clipped by 4 bases and J by 3 bases, with 13 bases between them. Germline CDR1 SGHTA, CDR2 FQGNSA. The CDR3 length is 14 residues. The CDR3 spells CASSSGLGNYEQYF. CDR3 nucleotides: TGTGCCAGCAGCTCTGGACTGGGAAACTACGAGCAGTACTTC.

The sample holds a few counts of this clonotype. The gene calls are TRBV9 and TRBJ2-5; D might be TRBD2 (6 bases). V was cut by 0 bases and J by 4 bases, with 10 bases left in between. The CDR3 extends over 14 amino acids. Germline CDR1 is SGDLS and CDR2 is YYNGEE. The CDR3 loop reads CASSVAVGGETQYF. CDR3 sequence (DNA): TGTGCCAGCAGCGTAGCTGTGGGGGGAGAGACCCAGTACTTC.

The chain is built from TRBV19 and TRBJ2-7; no clear D. Trimming stripped 5 bases from V and 2 bases from J, with 13 bases between. Germline V gives CDR1 LNHDA, CDR2 SQIVND (reference sequence). This CDR3 has 14 amino acids. CDR3: CASSSPYPPYEQYV. The DNA of the CDR3 is TGTGCCAGTAGTTCCCCATACCCGCCCTACGAGCAGTACGTC.

J is TRBJ2-1 and V is TRBV5-4; possibly TRBD1 or TRBD2 for D (5 bases each). Germline CDR1 and CDR2: SGHNT and YYREEE (reference sequence). Trimming left V 4 bases short and J 7 bases short, with 12 bases between. This CDR3 region has 13 residues. DNA for the CDR3: TGTGCCAGCAGCGGCCCGGGGCCTAATGAGCAGTTCTTC. This encodes CASSGPGPNEQFF.

Only a few counts were recorded for this clonotype. The chain links TRBV7-2 to TRBJ2-3; TRBD1 might be the D (6 bases). Per the germline V gene, CDR1 is SGHTA and CDR2 is FQGNSA. The CDR3 is made up of 13 amino acids. The V and J ends lost 5 bases and 3 bases respectively, with 9 bases between them. Written as DNA, the CDR3 is TGTGCCAGCAGCGAACAGGGAACAGATACGCAGTATTTT. The encoded protein is CASSEQGTDTQYF.

This clonotype appeared a few times. This rearrangement joins TRBV5-1 to TRBJ2-1; D is perhaps TRBD1 (6 bases). Deletions cut 0 bases from V and 4 bases from J, with 11 bases between. This CDR3 is built from 15 residues. Germline V gives CDR1 SGHRS, CDR2 YFSETQ. The CDR3 coding sequence is TGCGCCAGCAGCTTGGACAGGGTCCGTTACAATGAGCAGTTCTTC. Its translation is CASSLDRVRYNEQFF.

V gene TRBV20-1 combines with J gene TRBJ1-2, with 7 nucleotides matching TRBD1. The CDR3 has 18 residues. CDR1 is DFQATT, CDR2 SNEGSKA, per germline (reference sequence). After removal of 5 bases from V and 8 bases from J, the junction contained 26 bases not matched to a gene. This CDR3 reads CSADRPRDAGQRMDGYTF. CDR3 in DNA: TGCAGTGCTGATCGCCCTCGTGATGCGGGACAGAGGATGGACGGCTACACCTTC.

This clonotype has more than one count but fewer than ten. The V gene is TRBV28, the J gene TRBJ2-2, with D perhaps matching TRBD2 (7 bases). From germline, CDR1 is MDHEN and CDR2 SYDVKM. The ends were cut back, 1 base at V and 4 bases at J, with 10 bases in the middle. There are 15 residues in the CDR3. CDR3 in DNA: TGTGCCAGCAGTTTATTAGGGGGGGGCACCGGGGAGCTGTTTTTT. It yields the protein CASSLLGGGTGELFF.